The 7 T cell receptor beta chains below come from one sample, sequenced in a study of blood T cell repertoires in COVID-19. Some clones are missing from TCRdb's copy, which holds only in-frame ones; the method was immunoSEQ multiplex PCR. The repertoire consists of under 250,000 clones, with about nine tenths occurring once and the leading ten covering approximately 1.6%. Sequencing was done on a sample of PBMCs or T cells enriched from blood (not recorded which). Receptors were obtained from a middle-aged man who had recovered from COVID-19.

This clone was seen a handful of times. The V call is TRBV15, the J call TRBJ2-7, with no clear D. The CDR3 sequence is 12 residues long. V was trimmed by 3 bases and J by 7 bases, leaving 10 bases between them. Germline V lookup: CDR1 LNHNV, CDR2 YYDKDF (reference sequence). The CDR3 loop is CATSRTWNEQYF. The CDR3 DNA is TGTGCCACCAGCAGGACATGGAATGAGCAGTACTTC.

In this sample, this clone turned up once. The chain carries TRBV19 and TRBJ1-5; TRBD1 agrees at 9 bases. The CDR3 covers 17 residues. The ends lost 11 bases at V and 0 bases at J; junction bases unmatched: 14. Germline V gives CDR1 LNHDA, CDR2 SQIVND (reference sequence). CDR3 amino acids: CAGNRDRDTHSNQPQHF. DNA of the CDR3: TGTGCCGGAAACCGGGACAGGGACACCCATAGCAATCAGCCCCAGCATTTT.

The rearrangement joins TRBV18 to TRBJ2-2; 7 nucleotides align to TRBD1. The V gene end was trimmed by 5 bases and the J gene end by 0 bases; junction bases not matched to a gene: 6. Per the germline V gene, CDR1 is KGHSH and CDR2 is LQKENI. The CDR3 runs 16 residues. CDR3 nucleotides: TGTGCCAGCTCAGCCGTCACAGGGGCGAACACCGGGGAGCTGTTTTTT. Encoded protein: CASSAVTGANTGELFF.

The gene calls are TRBV6-1 and TRBJ2-7; 10 bases align to TRBD1. Germline CDR1 and CDR2: MNHNS and SASEGT. V shed 1 base and J 5 bases; nucleotides not matched to a gene: 5. The CDR3 loop spans 15 amino acids. CDR3 residues: CASSEGGTGVHEQYF. The CDR3 coding sequence is TGTGCCAGCAGTGAAGGCGGGACAGGGGTACACGAGCAGTACTTC.

The chain has TRBV4-2 and TRBJ2-4; 8 positions agree with TRBD2. V shed 0 bases, J shed 0 bases, and the junction held 10 bases outside the gene matches. This CDR3 has 19 amino acids. Germline V gives CDR1 LGHNA, CDR2 YNFKEQ. The DNA of the CDR3 is TGTGCCAGCAGCCAAGATAGCACTAGCGGAACTCTAGCCAAAAACATTCAGTACTTC. Its protein is CASSQDSTSGTLAKNIQYF.

The chain is built from TRBV9 and TRBJ1-3, with D possibly matching TRBD1 (5 bases). V was clipped by 0 bases and J by 0 bases, with 7 bases between them. The germline V gene encodes CDR1 SGDLS and CDR2 YYNGEE. CDR3 length equals 15 residues. This CDR3 reads CASSVGTGSGNTIYF. DNA of the CDR3: TGTGCCAGCAGCGTAGGCACAGGCTCTGGAAACACCATATATTTT.

This CDR3 reads CASSLGGVSGELFF. Here the CDR3 DNA reads TGTGCCAGCAGCTTAGGAGGTGTATCGGGGGAGCTGTTTTTT. The V gene is TRBV7-9, the J gene TRBJ2-2; D not resolved. Germline V gene data show CDR1 as SEHNR and CDR2 as FQNEAQ (reference sequence). V was pared by 1 base and J by 8 bases, with 11 bases between. The CDR3 runs to 14 residues.